The 6 T cell receptor beta chains in this list originate from one sample, sequenced in a study of human T cells and chemical hapten exposure. The time point was: pre-sensitization, week 0. The treatment is: therapeutic diphenylcyclopropenone sensitization with weekly scalp DPC. TCRdb analysed the RACE reads with MiXCR anew, one entry per CDR3 protein. This table holds under 400,000 distinct CDR3 sequences, 5.1% found once. Here the sequenced sample was whole blood, taken in connection with sensitization to the hapten diphenylcyclopropenone (DPC). The receptors stem from a woman aged 50 to 60 with alopecia areata. Some clones in this sample may be carry-over from other donors' samples.

This rearrangement joins TRBV5-4 to TRBJ1-1, with D unresolved. CDR1 SGHNT and CDR2 YYREEE come from the germline V gene (reference sequence). Trimming cost V 2 bases and J 6 bases, with 11 bases left between them. The CDR3 loop spans 13 amino acids. The chain's CDR3 is CASSLFLVPEAFF. CDR3 nucleotide sequence: TGTGCCAGCAGCTTATTTTTGGTGCCTGAAGCTTTCTTT.

The genes are TRBV10-2 and TRBJ1-1; weak D call: TRBD1 (6 bases). CDR3 length equals 15 residues. Trimming took off 0 bases at V and 5 bases at J, with 13 bases between the two ends. Germline assignment: CDR1 WSHSY and CDR2 SAAADI. DNA of the CDR3: TGCGCCAGCAGTGAGTCGCGGGGGGCAACGACTGAAGCTTTCTTT. Translation: CASSESRGATTEAFF.

This clonotype was counted at least ten times. The V gene is TRBV9, the J gene TRBJ2-3, with a tentative D call TRBD2 (6 bases). Looked up from germline, CDR1 is SGDLS and CDR2 is YYNGEE. The CDR3 length is 16 residues. Trimming left V 0 bases short and J 2 bases short, with 13 bases between. The chain's CDR3 is CASSVEPGVATDTQYF. CDR3 DNA: TGTGCCAGCAGCGTAGAACCGGGAGTAGCCACAGATACGCAGTATTTT.

This clonotype was found a few times. The chain has TRBV29-1 and TRBJ1-2; TRBD1 aligns across 10 bases. Trimming took 4 bases from V and 7 from J; bases not matched to a gene: 3. The CDR3 spans 12 residues. Germline CDR1 reads SQVTM; CDR2 reads ANQGSEA. The CDR3 loop reads CSVGQGAGGYTF. Written as DNA, the CDR3 is TGCAGCGTTGGACAGGGGGCAGGTGGCTACACCTTC.

Ten or more counts support this clonotype. J is TRBJ1-3 and V is TRBV20-1, with D unresolved. The CDR3 contains 14 residues. V gave up 3 bases and J gave up 2 bases, with 11 bases separating them. Germline V gene data show CDR1 as DFQATT and CDR2 as SNEGSKA (reference sequence). The CDR3 here is CSASASPAGNTIYF. The CDR3 nucleotides are TGCAGTGCTAGCGCTTCTCCGGCTGGAAACACCATATATTTT.

The V gene is TRBV7-3, the J gene TRBJ1-1; D possibly corresponds to TRBD1 (5 bases). This CDR3 is 13 amino acids long. V lost 2 bases and J 7 bases, leaving 11 bases between the germline ends. Germline CDR1 and CDR2: SGHTA and FQGTGA. Here the CDR3 reads CASSLGQGDEAFF. CDR3 DNA: TGTGCCAGCAGCTTAGGACAAGGGGATGAAGCTTTCTTT.